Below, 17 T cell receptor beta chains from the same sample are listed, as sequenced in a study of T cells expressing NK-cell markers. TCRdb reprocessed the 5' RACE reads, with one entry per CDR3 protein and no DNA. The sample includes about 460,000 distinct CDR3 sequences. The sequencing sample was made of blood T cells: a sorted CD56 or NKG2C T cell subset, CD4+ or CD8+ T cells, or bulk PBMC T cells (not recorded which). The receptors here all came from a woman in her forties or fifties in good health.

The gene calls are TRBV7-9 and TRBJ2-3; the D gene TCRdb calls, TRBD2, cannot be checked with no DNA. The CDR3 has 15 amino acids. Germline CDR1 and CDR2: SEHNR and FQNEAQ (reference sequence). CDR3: CASSLTSGTADTQYF.

The CDR3 is CASSLGGGRRNEQFF. The chain employs TRBV7-9 and TRBJ2-1; as DNA is missing, the TRBD2 call by TCRdb cannot be tested. Germline V CDR1 and CDR2: SEHNR, FQNEAQ (reference sequence). CDR3 size: 15 residues.

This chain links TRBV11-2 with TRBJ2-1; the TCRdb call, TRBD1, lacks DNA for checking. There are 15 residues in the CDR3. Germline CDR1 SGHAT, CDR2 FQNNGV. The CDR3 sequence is CASSLAGQARGEQFF.

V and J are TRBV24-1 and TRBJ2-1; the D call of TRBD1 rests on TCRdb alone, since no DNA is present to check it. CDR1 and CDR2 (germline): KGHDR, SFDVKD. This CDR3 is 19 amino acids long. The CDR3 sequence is CATSRGDPPGYSSYNEQFF.

CDR3: CASSYSRTSGSTDTQYF. V usage is TRBV6-2 or TRBV6-3 and J usage is TRBJ2-3; with no DNA, the TCRdb D assignment of TRBD2 cannot be verified. CDR3 length equals 17 residues. Per germline, CDR1 MNHEY and CDR2 SVGEGT.

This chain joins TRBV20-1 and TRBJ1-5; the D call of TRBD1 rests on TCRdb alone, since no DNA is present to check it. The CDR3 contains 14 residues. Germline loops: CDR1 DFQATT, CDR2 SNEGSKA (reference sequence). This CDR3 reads CSAEQGVTNQPQHF.

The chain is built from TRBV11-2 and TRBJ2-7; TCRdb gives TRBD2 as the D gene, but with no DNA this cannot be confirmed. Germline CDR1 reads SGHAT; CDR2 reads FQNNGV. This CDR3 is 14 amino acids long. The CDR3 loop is CASRRLAGAYEQYF. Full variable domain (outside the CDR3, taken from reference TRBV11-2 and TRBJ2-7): EAGVAQSPRYKIIEKRQSVAFWCNPISGHATLYWYQQILGQGPKLLIQFQNNGVVDDSQLPKDRFSAERLKGVDSTLKIQPAKLEDSAVYLCASRRLAGAYEQYFGPGTRLTVT.

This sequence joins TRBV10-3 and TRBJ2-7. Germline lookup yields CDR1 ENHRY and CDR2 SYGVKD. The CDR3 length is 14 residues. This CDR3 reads CAISEGLLGYEQYF.

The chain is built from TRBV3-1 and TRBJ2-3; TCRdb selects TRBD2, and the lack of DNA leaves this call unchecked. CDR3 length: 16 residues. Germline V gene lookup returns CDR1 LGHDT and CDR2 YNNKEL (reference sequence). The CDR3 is CASSQSKVAGGGTQYF.

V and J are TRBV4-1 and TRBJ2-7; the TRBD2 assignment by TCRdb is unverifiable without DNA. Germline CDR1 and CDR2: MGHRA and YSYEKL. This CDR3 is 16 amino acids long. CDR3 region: CASSQEIVRGSYEQYF.

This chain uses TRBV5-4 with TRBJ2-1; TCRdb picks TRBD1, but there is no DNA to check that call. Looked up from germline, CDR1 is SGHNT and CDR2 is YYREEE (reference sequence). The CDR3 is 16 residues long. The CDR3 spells CASSGDGDGSYNEQFF.

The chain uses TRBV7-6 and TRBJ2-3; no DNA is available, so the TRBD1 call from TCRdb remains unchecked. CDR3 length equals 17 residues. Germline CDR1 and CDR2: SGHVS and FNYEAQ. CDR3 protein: CASSQEGGTGGRDTQYF.

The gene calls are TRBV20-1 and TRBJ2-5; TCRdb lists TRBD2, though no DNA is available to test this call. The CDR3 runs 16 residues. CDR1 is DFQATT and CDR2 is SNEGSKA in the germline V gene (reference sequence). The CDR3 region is CSAIPVTSGRGETQYF.

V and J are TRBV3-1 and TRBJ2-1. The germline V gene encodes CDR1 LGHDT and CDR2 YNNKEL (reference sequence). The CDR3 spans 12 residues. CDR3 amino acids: CASSQEGRRQFF.

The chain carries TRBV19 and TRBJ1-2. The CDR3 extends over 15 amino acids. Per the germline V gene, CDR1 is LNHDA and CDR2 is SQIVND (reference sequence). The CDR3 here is CASSIEGSLNYGYTF.

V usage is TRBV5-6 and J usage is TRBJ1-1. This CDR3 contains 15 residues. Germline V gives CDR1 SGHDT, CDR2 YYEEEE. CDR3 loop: CASSPPERMNTEAFF.

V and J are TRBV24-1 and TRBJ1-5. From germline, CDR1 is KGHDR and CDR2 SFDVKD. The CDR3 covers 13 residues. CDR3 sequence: CATSDGWDQPQHF.